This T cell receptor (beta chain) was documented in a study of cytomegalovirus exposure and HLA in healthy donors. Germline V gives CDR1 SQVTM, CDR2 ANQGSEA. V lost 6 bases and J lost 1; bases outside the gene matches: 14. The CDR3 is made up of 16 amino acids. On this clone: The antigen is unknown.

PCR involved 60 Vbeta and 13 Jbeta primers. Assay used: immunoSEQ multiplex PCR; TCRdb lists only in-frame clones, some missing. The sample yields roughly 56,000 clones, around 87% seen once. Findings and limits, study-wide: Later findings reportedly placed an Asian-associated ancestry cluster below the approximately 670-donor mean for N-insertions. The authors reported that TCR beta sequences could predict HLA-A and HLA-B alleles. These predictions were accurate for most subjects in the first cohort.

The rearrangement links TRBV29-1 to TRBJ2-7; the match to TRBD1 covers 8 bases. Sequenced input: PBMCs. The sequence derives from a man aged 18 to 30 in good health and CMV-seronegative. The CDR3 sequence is CSVPPPLGTGSYEQYF. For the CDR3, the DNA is TGCAGCGTCCCTCCCCCACTCGGGACAGGTTCCTACGAGCAGTACTTC.